The T cell receptor beta chain described here comes from a study of Graves' ophthalmopathy and Graves' hyperthyroidism. Study-level background: Pretreatment peripheral blood was obtained at initial diagnosis.

Study-wide results and caveats: Separation of ophthalmopathy from stable hyperthyroidism was achieved by a 13-signature model, at approximately 88% sensitivity and under 83% specificity.

The authors amplified TCR beta CDR3 regions from RNA transcripts. Following a first-round RT-PCR that used HTBI primers, a second-round multiplex PCR was carried out. TCRdb itself ran the multiplex PCR reads through MiXCR, one entry per CDR3 protein. The repertoire holds roughly 380,000 distinct CDR3 sequences, 15% seen once, with about 7% in the top ten. Other autoimmune diseases, uncontrolled infections, pregnancy or lactation ruled patients out of participation. Trimming left V 5 bases short and J 4 bases short, with 18 bases between. The CDR3 has 15 amino acids. Germline-derived CDR1 and CDR2 are SGHTA and FQGTGA. Note on this clonotype: Its antigen is undetermined.

The sequencing input was peripheral blood. J is TRBJ2-7 and V is TRBV7-3; no clear D gene. This TCR was sampled from a woman aged 18-29 years with stable Graves' hyperthyroidism. In DNA form, the CDR3 reads TGTGCCAGCAGCCCCGTGGCAGTACCATCTTACGAGCAGTACTTC. Translating it yields CASSPVAVPSYEQYF.